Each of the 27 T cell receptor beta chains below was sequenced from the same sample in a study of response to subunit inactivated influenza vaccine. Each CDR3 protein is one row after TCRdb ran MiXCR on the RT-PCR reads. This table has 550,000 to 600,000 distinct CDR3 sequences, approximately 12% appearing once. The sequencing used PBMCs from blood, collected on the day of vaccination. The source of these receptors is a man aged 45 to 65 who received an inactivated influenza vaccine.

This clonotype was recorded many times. CDR3 in amino acids: CASSAQGISYNSPLHF. The CDR3 region has the DNA TGTGCCAGCAGCGCTCAGGGGATCTCCTATAATTCACCCCTCCACTTT. The rearrangement joins TRBV2 to TRBJ1-6, with TRBD1 as a possible D gene (6 bases). This CDR3 spans 16 amino acids. Germline V gives CDR1 SNHLY, CDR2 FYNNEI. V shed 6 bases and J shed 0 bases, with 12 bases lying between them.

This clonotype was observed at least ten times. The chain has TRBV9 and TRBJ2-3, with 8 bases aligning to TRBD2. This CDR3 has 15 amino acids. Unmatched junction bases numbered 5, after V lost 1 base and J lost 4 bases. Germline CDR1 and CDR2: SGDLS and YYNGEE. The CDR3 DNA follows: TGTGCCAGCAGCGTAAGCGGGAGAGACCCAGATACGCAGTATTTT. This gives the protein CASSVSGRDPDTQYF.

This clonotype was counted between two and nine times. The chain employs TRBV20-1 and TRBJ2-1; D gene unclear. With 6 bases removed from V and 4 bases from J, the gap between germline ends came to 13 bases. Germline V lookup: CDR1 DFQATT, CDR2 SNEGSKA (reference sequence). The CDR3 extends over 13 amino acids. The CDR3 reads CSAPPERYNEQFF. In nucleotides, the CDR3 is TGCAGTGCGCCGCCGGAGCGATACAATGAGCAGTTCTTC.

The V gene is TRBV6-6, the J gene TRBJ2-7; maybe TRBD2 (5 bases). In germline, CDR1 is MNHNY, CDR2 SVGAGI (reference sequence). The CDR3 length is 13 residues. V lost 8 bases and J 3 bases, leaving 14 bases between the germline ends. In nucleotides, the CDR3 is TGTGCCAGCGGAACAGTCGGGGTCTACGAGCAGTACTTC. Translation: CASGTVGVYEQYF.

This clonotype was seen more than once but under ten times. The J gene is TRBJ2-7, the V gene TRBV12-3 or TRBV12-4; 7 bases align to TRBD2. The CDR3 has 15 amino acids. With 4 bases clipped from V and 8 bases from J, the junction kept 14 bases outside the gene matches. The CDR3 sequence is CASSSQPGLPTKQYF. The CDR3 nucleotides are TGTGCCAGCAGTTCACAGCCGGGACTACCTACGAAGCAGTACTTC.

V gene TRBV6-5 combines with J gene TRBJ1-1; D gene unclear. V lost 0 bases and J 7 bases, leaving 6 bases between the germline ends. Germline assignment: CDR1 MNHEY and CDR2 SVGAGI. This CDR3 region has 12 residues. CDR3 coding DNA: TGTGCCAGCAGTTACTCCTTGGGTGAAGCTTTCTTT. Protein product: CASSYSLGEAFF.

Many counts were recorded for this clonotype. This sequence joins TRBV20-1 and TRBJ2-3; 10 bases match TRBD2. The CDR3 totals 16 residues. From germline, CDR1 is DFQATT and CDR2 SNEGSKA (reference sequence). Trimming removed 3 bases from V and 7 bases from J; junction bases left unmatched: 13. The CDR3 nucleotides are TGCAGTGCTAGCCCTTCTAGCGGGAGCTTTTTGAATACGCAGTATTTT. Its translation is CSASPSSGSFLNTQYF.

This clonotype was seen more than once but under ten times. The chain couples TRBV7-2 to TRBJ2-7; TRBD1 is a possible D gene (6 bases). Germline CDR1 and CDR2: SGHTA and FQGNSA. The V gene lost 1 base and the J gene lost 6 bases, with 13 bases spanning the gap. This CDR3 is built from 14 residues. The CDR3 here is CASSLVTGKGEQYF. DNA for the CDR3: TGTGCCAGCAGCTTAGTTACAGGGAAGGGCGAGCAGTACTTC.

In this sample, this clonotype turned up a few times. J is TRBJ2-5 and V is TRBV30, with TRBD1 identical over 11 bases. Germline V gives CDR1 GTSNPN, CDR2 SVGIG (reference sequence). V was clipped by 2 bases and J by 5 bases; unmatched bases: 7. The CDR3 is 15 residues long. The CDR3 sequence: CAWSRTGGYAETQYF. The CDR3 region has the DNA TGTGCCTGGAGTAGGACAGGGGGCTACGCGGAGACCCAGTACTTC.

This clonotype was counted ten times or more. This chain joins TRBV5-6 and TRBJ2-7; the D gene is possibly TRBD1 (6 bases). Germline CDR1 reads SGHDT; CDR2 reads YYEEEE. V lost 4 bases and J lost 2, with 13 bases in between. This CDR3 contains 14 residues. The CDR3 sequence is CASSLWDNTYEQYF. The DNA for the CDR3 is TGTGCCAGCAGCCTCTGGGACAACACCTACGAGCAGTACTTC.

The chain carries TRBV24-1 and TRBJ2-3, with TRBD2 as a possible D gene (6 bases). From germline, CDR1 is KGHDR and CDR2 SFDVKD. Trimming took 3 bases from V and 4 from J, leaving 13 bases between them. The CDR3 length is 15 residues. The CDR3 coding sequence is TGTGCCACCAGTGATCGCGGCGGGGTTGCAGATACGCAGTATTTT. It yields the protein CATSDRGGVADTQYF.

CDR3 in amino acids: CASSQGRAKIGELFF. The DNA of the CDR3 is TGTGCCAGCAGCCAGGGACGGGCTAAGATCGGGGAGCTGTTTTTT. The J gene is TRBJ2-2, the V gene TRBV5-6; D tentatively reads TRBD1 or TRBD2 (5 bases each). The CDR3 length is 15 residues. Germline assignment: CDR1 SGHDT and CDR2 YYEEEE. Trimming removed 4 bases from V and 7 bases from J, with 17 bases in between.

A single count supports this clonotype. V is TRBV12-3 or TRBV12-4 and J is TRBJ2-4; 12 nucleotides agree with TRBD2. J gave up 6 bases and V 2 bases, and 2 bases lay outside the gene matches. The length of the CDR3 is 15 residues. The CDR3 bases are TGTGCCAGCAGTTTACTAGCGGGAGGGTTAAACATTCAGTACTTC. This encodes CASSLLAGGLNIQYF.

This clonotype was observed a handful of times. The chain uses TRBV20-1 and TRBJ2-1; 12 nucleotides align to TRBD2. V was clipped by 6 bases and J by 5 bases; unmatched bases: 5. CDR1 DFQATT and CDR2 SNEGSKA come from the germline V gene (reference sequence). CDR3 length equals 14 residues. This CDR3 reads CSAGASGRDNEQFF. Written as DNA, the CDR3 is TGCAGTGCCGGAGCTAGCGGGAGGGACAATGAGCAGTTCTTC.

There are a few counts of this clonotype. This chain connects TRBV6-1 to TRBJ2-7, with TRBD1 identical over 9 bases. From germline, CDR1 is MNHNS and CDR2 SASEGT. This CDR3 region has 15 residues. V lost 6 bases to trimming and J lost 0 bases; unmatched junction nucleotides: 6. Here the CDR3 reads CASRTDRGYSYEQYF. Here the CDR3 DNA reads TGTGCCAGCAGGACCGACAGGGGGTACTCCTACGAGCAGTACTTC.

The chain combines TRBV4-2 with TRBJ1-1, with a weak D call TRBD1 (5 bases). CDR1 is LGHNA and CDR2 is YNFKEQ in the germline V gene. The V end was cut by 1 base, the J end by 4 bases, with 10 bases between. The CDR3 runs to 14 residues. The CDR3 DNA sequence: TGTGCCAGCAGCCAAGGGACATTAAGCACTGAAGCTTTCTTT. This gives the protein CASSQGTLSTEAFF.

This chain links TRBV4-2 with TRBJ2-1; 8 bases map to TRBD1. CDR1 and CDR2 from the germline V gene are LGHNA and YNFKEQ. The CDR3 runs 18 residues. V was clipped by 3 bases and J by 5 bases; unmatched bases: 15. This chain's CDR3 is CASSHPPRGRSPHNEQFF. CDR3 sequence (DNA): TGTGCCAGCAGCCACCCCCCCAGGGGGCGCTCCCCCCACAATGAGCAGTTCTTC.

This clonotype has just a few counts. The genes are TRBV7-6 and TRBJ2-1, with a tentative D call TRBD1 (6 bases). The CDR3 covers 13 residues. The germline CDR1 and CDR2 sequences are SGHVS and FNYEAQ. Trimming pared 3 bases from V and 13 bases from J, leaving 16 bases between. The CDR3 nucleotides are TGTGCCAGCAGCTTTGGGACCCGGGACATCCAGTTCTTC. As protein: CASSFGTRDIQFF.

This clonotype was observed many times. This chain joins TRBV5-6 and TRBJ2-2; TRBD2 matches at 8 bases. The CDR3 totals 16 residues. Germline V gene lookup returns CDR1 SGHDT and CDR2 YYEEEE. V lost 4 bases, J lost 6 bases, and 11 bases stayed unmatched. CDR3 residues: CASSHAAGGLSGELFF. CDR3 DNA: TGTGCCAGCAGCCACGCGGCGGGGGGATTGTCCGGGGAGCTGTTTTTT.

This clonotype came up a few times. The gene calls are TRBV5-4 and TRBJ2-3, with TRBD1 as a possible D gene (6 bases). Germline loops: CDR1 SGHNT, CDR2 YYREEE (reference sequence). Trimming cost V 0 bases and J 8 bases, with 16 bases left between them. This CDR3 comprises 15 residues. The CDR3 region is CASSLGGHQPSTQYF. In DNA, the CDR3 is TGTGCCAGCAGCTTGGGGGGACACCAACCGAGTACGCAGTATTTT.

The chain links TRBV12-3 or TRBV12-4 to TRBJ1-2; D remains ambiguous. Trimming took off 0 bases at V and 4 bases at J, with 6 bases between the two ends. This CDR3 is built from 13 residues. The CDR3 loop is CASSLAWSYGYTF. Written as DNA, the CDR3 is TGTGCCAGCAGTTTAGCGTGGAGCTATGGCTACACCTTC.

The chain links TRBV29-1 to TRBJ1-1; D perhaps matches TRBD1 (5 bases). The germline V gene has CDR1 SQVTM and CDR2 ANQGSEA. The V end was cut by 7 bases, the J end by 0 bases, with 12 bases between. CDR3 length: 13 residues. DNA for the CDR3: TGCAGCGAAAAGGACAATATGAACACTGAAGCTTTCTTT. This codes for CSEKDNMNTEAFF.

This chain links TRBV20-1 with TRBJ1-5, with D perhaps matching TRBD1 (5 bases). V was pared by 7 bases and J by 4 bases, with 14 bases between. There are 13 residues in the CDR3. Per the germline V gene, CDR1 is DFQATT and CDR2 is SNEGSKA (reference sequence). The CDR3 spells CSVSGPPNQPQHF. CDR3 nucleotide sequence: TGCAGTGTCTCAGGGCCGCCTAATCAGCCCCAGCATTTT.

The chain's CDR3 is CASRRGQGRNEQFF. CDR3 nucleotide sequence: TGCGCCAGCAGGAGAGGACAGGGTCGCAATGAGCAGTTCTTC. The chain combines TRBV5-1 with TRBJ2-1; 8 nucleotides agree with TRBD1. Germline values: CDR1 SGHRS, CDR2 YFSETQ. The ends lost 5 bases at V and 6 bases at J; junction bases unmatched: 7. The CDR3 runs to 14 residues.

The CDR3 nucleotides read TGTGCCAGCAGCCAAGGGGGACTAGCGGGAGAATCGGGGGCCAACGTCCTGACTTTC. It codes for CASSQGGLAGESGANVLTF. The chain is built from TRBV4-2 and TRBJ2-6; TRBD2 matches at 14 bases. Germline V gene sequence: CDR1 LGHNA, CDR2 YNFKEQ. The J segment lost 4 bases and the V segment lost 1 base, leaving 6 bases of the junction unmatched. The CDR3 totals 19 residues.

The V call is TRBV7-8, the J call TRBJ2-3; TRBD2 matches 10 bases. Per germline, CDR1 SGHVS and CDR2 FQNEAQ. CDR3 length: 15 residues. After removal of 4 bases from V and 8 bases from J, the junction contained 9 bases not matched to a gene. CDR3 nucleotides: TGTGCCAGCAGCTCGCTAGCGGGGGCCGGGGCTACGCAGTATTTT. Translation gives CASSSLAGAGATQYF.

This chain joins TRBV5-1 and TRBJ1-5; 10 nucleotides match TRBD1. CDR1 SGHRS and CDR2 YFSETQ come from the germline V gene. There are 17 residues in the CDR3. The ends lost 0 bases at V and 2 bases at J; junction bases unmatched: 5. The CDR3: CASSLGSGTGGNQPQHF. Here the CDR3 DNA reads TGCGCCAGCAGCTTGGGGTCCGGGACAGGGGGCAATCAGCCCCAGCATTTT.